The subject of this entry is one T cell receptor (beta chain). Trimming took off 4 bases at V and 5 bases at J, with 12 bases between the two ends. This CDR3 is built from 13 residues. Germline V gene data show CDR1 as SGHNT and CDR2 as YYREEE (reference sequence). The data stem from a study of shared clonotypes between healthy human individuals. Generated by immunoSEQ multiplex PCR, the TCRdb table keeps only in-frame clones and is missing some. The data hold roughly 400,000 clones, with approximately 97% observed a single time. The source of this sequence is a young man in good health. The sequencing input was memory CD8+ T cells sorted from blood. Subset defined: CD45RO+ cells pooled with CCR7-negative TemRA cells. The rearrangement links TRBV5-4 to TRBJ2-5; D not certain. As DNA, the CDR3 is TGTGCCAGCAGCCCAGAGTCGTATGAGACCCAGTACTTC. This translates into CASSPESYETQYF.